The 31 T cell receptor beta chains listed next were all sequenced from one sample in a study of cytomegalovirus exposure and HLA in healthy donors. PCR used 60 Vbeta primers and 13 Jbeta primers. TCRdb's table, derived via immunoSEQ multiplex PCR, lists solely in-frame clones and lacks some. Of around 90,000 clones listed, 85% are singletons. Sequenced sample: PBMCs. The receptors originated from a man in his forties in good health and CMV-seropositive.

The chain couples TRBV4-1 to TRBJ2-7, with D perhaps matching TRBD1 (5 bases). The CDR3 loop spans 14 amino acids. Germline CDR1 MGHRA, CDR2 YSYEKL. The V gene lost 3 bases and the J gene lost 1 base, with 10 bases spanning the gap. The CDR3 reads CASSHGQGSYEQYF. DNA of the CDR3: TGCGCCAGCAGCCACGGACAAGGTTCCTACGAGCAGTACTTC.

V gene TRBV29-1 combines with J gene TRBJ2-3, with 9 bases that match TRBD1. Germline loops: CDR1 SQVTM, CDR2 ANQGSEA. After removal of 5 bases from V and 4 bases from J, the junction contained 4 bases not matched to a gene. This CDR3 has 13 amino acids. CDR3 protein: CSVRDRVSDTQYF. As DNA, the CDR3 is TGCAGCGTTCGGGACAGGGTCTCAGATACGCAGTATTTT.

This chain links TRBV7-6 with TRBJ2-4, with D maybe TRBD1 (6 bases). V was shortened by 5 bases and J by 9 bases, with 14 bases between the two germline ends. The germline CDR1 and CDR2 sequences are SGHVS and FNYEAQ. This CDR3 comprises 13 residues. CDR3: CASSPAVGGIQYF. CDR3 bases: TGTGCCAGCAGCCCGGCGGTAGGGGGCATTCAGTACTTC.

The chain joins TRBV4-1 to TRBJ1-4; 12 bases align to TRBD1. Germline V gives CDR1 MGHRA, CDR2 YSYEKL. The CDR3 has 17 residues. With V trimmed by 4 bases and J by 2 bases, 5 bases remained unmatched. The CDR3 nucleotides read TGCGCCAGCAGCCGGGACAGGGGGCGGTCGACTAATGAAAAACTGTTTTTT. Amino acid sequence: CASSRDRGRSTNEKLFF.

The chain recombines TRBV5-6 with TRBJ2-1; no firm D call. Germline CDR1 SGHDT, CDR2 YYEEEE. The germline V and J ends were trimmed by 1 base and 4 bases, with 12 bases remaining between them. The CDR3 totals 15 residues. The chain's CDR3 is CASSLIRSSYNEQFF. CDR3 in DNA: TGTGCCAGCAGCTTGATTCGAAGCTCTTACAATGAGCAGTTCTTC.

J is TRBJ2-2 and V is TRBV7-9, with 11 positions matching TRBD2. Looked up from germline, CDR1 is SEHNR and CDR2 is FQNEAQ (reference sequence). There are 18 residues in the CDR3. The V and J ends lost 4 bases and 1 base, in that order; junction bases with no gene match: 8. This CDR3 is CASSSRRLAGQNTGELFF. The CDR3 coding sequence is TGTGCCAGCAGCTCCCGCCGACTAGCGGGACAGAACACCGGGGAGCTGTTTTTT.

J is TRBJ1-2 and V is TRBV19; D call uncertain. CDR1 and CDR2 from the germline V gene are LNHDA and SQIVND (reference sequence). This CDR3 spans 13 amino acids. The V gene lost 3 bases and the J gene lost 7 bases, with 12 bases spanning the gap. CDR3 nucleotides: TGTGCCAGTAGTATCTGGACTCAAAGTGGCTACACCTTC. As protein: CASSIWTQSGYTF.

This chain joins TRBV11-2 and TRBJ2-1, with TRBD1 as a possible D gene (6 bases). Trimming pared 5 bases from V and 2 bases from J, leaving 16 bases between. Germline-derived CDR1 and CDR2 are SGHAT and FQNNGV. This CDR3 spans 16 amino acids. The CDR3: CASSPYRALAYNEQFF. In DNA, the CDR3 is TGTGCCAGCAGCCCCTACAGGGCCCTGGCCTACAATGAGCAGTTCTTC.

The V call is TRBV7-6, the J call TRBJ1-6, with 8 bases lining up with TRBD1. Losses at the gene ends were 3 bases for V and 5 bases for J; bases not matched to a gene: 3. CDR3 length: 15 residues. Germline V lookup: CDR1 SGHVS, CDR2 FNYEAQ. For the CDR3, the DNA is TGTGCCAGCAGCTTTGGACAGGGAGATAATTCACCCCTCCACTTT. Its protein product is CASSFGQGDNSPLHF.

The V call is TRBV7-9, the J call TRBJ2-3, with D uncertain. The CDR3 sequence is 13 residues long. The V end lost 5 bases, the J end lost 1 base, and 7 bases lay between the germline ends. In germline, CDR1 is SEHNR, CDR2 FQNEAQ (reference sequence). The CDR3 coding sequence is TGTGCCAGCAGCCGCCGAGGCACAGATACGCAGTATTTT. This encodes CASSRRGTDTQYF.

This CDR3 reads CASSTGGLEQYF. The DNA for the CDR3 is TGTGCCAGCAGTACAGGGGGGCTTGAGCAGTATTTT. The V call is TRBV27, the J call TRBJ2-3; TRBD1 matches 8 bases. With V trimmed by 5 bases and J by 11 bases, 6 bases remained unmatched. CDR1 and CDR2 from the germline V gene are MNHEY and SMNVEV (reference sequence). The CDR3 covers 12 residues.

The chain combines TRBV5-1 with TRBJ2-5; weak D call: TRBD2 (5 bases). The DNA end is more similar to TRBJ2-7, so the J call may be wrong. This CDR3 has 14 residues. Germline CDR1 and CDR2: SGHRS and YFSETQ. The CDR3 reads CASSFPGMNYEQYF. CDR3 coding DNA: TGCGCCAGCAGCTTTCCGGGAATGAACTACGAGCAGTACTTC.

This clone was recorded a few times. The chain combines TRBV11-3 with TRBJ2-3; 8 nucleotides align to TRBD1. The germline CDR1 and CDR2 sequences are SGHNT and YENEEA. Trimming cost V 5 bases and J 6 bases; bases outside gene matches: 7. This CDR3 spans 14 amino acids. CDR3: CASSRVRGQDTQYF. The CDR3 region has the DNA TGTGCCAGCAGCCGAGTCAGGGGGCAGGATACGCAGTATTTT.

CDR3: CASSPAGQGSGYTF. The CDR3 DNA reads TGTGCCAGCAGCCCCGCCGGGCAGGGTAGTGGCTACACCTTC. V usage is TRBV7-6 and J usage is TRBJ1-2; D might be TRBD1 (5 bases). V was clipped by 5 bases and J by 7 bases, with 17 bases between them. The CDR3 totals 14 residues. Germline CDR1 and CDR2: SGHVS and FNYEAQ.

This chain links TRBV19 with TRBJ2-3, with D perhaps matching TRBD1 (6 bases). Germline V gene data show CDR1 as LNHDA and CDR2 as SQIVND (reference sequence). V lost 7 bases to trimming and J lost 5 bases, with 16 bases between them. The CDR3 length is 14 residues. The CDR3 loop is CASTTGTFKDTQYF. The CDR3, as DNA: TGTGCCAGTACCACCGGGACATTCAAAGATACGCAGTATTTT.

The chain joins TRBV5-1 to TRBJ2-7, with TRBD1 as a possible D gene (6 bases). CDR1 and CDR2 (germline): SGHRS, YFSETQ. This CDR3 has 13 residues. The V end lost 1 base, the J end lost 3 bases, and 8 bases lay between the germline ends. This CDR3 is CASSLNRDYEQYF. The DNA of the CDR3 is TGCGCCAGCAGCTTGAACAGGGACTACGAGCAGTACTTC.

The chain joins TRBV5-4 to TRBJ1-6, with D possibly being TRBD1 (5 bases). V lost 4 bases, J lost 13 bases, and 12 bases lay in between. The germline V gene has CDR1 SGHNT and CDR2 YYREEE (reference sequence). There are 12 residues in the CDR3. CDR3 sequence reads: CASSPEGVPLHF. CDR3 nucleotides: TGTGCCAGCAGCCCCGAAGGGGTCCCCCTCCACTTT.

This clone was counted between two and nine times. This chain links TRBV6-5 with TRBJ2-2, with D perhaps matching TRBD2 (5 bases). V was shortened by 5 bases and J by 1 base, with 11 bases between the two germline ends. This CDR3 has 15 amino acids. From germline, CDR1 is MNHEY and CDR2 SVGAGI. CDR3 DNA: TGTGCCAGCAGTGTTCTAGCTAAGAACACCGGGGAGCTGTTTTTT. Amino acids: CASSVLAKNTGELFF.

This clone was seen a handful of times. V and J are TRBV6-1 and TRBJ1-5, with D possibly being TRBD1 (5 bases). CDR1 and CDR2 from the germline V gene are MNHNS and SASEGT. CDR3 length: 14 amino acids. V was clipped by 5 bases and J by 6 bases, with 14 bases between them. The CDR3 nucleotides are TGTGCCAGCAGTCCAGCGGGGGAGGCTCAGCCCCAGCATTTT. This gives the protein CASSPAGEAQPQHF.

The genes are TRBV14 and TRBJ2-5; maybe TRBD1 (5 bases). The J call may not be correct, given that the DNA end is closer to TRBJ2-7. Germline V lookup: CDR1 SGHDN, CDR2 FVKESK. The CDR3 is 13 residues long. This CDR3 is CASSHGATYEQYF. The CDR3 DNA follows: TGTGCCAGCAGCCATGGGGCTACCTACGAGCAGTACTTC.

J is TRBJ2-7 and V is TRBV19; D may be TRBD1 (6 bases). V lost 6 bases and J 5 bases, leaving 23 bases between the germline ends. The CDR3 covers 16 residues. Germline V gene lookup returns CDR1 LNHDA and CDR2 SQIVND (reference sequence). The CDR3 bases are TGTGCCAGTAGCACTCCTACAGGAAAAGGGGGACACGAGCAGTACTTC. Translation: CASSTPTGKGGHEQYF.

The rearrangement links TRBV6-4 to TRBJ2-1; D is possibly TRBD2 (6 bases). The V gene's germline CDR1 is MRHNA and CDR2 SNTAGT. V was cut by 4 bases and J by 5 bases, with 15 bases left in between. This CDR3 spans 15 amino acids. The CDR3 here is CASSVESGPNNEQFF. CDR3 DNA: TGTGCCAGCAGTGTTGAGAGCGGGCCAAACAATGAGCAGTTCTTC.

V is TRBV5-6 and J is TRBJ2-7; TRBD2 agrees at 8 bases. The CDR3 is 16 residues long. The V gene's germline CDR1 is SGHDT and CDR2 YYEEEE. Trimming cost V 0 bases and J 4 bases; bases outside gene matches: 9. Here the CDR3 DNA reads TGTGCCAGCAGCTTGGGACTAGCGATCTCCGGGTACGAGCAGTACTTC. Protein: CASSLGLAISGYEQYF.

The V and J genes are TRBV25-1 and TRBJ2-2; D not certain. The germline V gene encodes CDR1 MGHDK and CDR2 SYGVNS. Deletions cut 6 bases from V and 6 bases from J, with 5 bases between. The CDR3 has 11 residues. The CDR3 region has the DNA TGTGCCAGCAGCCGGTCCGGGGAGCTGTTTTTT. Protein sequence: CASSRSGELFF.

This chain uses TRBV7-3 with TRBJ1-1; D ambiguous. V was trimmed by 3 bases and J by 5 bases, leaving 10 bases between them. The germline V gene encodes CDR1 SGHTA and CDR2 FQGTGA. The CDR3 spans 13 residues. The CDR3 spells CASSFSRDTEAFF. The CDR3 DNA reads TGTGCCAGCAGCTTTTCTCGGGATACTGAAGCTTTCTTT.

The V and J genes are TRBV27 and TRBJ2-7; D unresolved. V lost 0 bases, J lost 3 bases, and 6 bases lay in between. The CDR3 length is 13 residues. The V gene's germline CDR1 is MNHEY and CDR2 SMNVEV (reference sequence). CDR3 region: CASSLSHSYEQYF. The CDR3 DNA reads TGTGCCAGCAGTTTATCTCACAGCTACGAGCAGTACTTC.

The chain recombines TRBV6-5 with TRBJ1-2; D might be TRBD1 (5 bases). Per germline, CDR1 MNHEY and CDR2 SVGAGI. This CDR3 is 13 amino acids long. Trimming shortened V by 6 bases and J by 3 bases, and 11 bases separated the two germline ends. The CDR3 is CASSSREDYGYTF. In DNA, the CDR3 is TGTGCCAGCAGCTCCAGGGAGGACTATGGCTACACCTTC.

This clone was seen a single time. In DNA, the CDR3 is TGCGCCAGCAGCCAAGATATGAGCTCTGGAAACACCATATATTTT. Translated, it gives CASSQDMSSGNTIYF. The chain combines TRBV4-1 with TRBJ1-3; D is uncertain. This CDR3 is 15 amino acids long. Germline V gene lookup returns CDR1 MGHRA and CDR2 YSYEKL. V lost 0 bases and J 0 bases, leaving 6 bases between the germline ends.

This clone was detected only once. This rearrangement joins TRBV27 to TRBJ2-7; 8 bases agree with TRBD1. CDR1 and CDR2 from the germline V gene are MNHEY and SMNVEV (reference sequence). Unmatched junction bases numbered 12, after V lost 1 base and J lost 7 bases. This CDR3 has 16 residues. The CDR3, as DNA: TGTGCCAGCAGTTTATTGACGGGACAGGCCAAGAGGGAGCAGTACTTC. Protein: CASSLLTGQAKREQYF.

This clone was recorded once. The V call is TRBV19, the J call TRBJ2-3, with TRBD2 identical over 10 bases. The CDR3 runs 15 residues. With 5 bases clipped from V and 1 base from J, the junction kept 3 bases outside the gene matches. Germline CDR1 is LNHDA and CDR2 is SQIVND (reference sequence). CDR3 nucleotides: TGTGCCAGTAGTGCAGCGGGGGGGCGCACAGATACGCAGTATTTT. Translated, it gives CASSAAGGRTDTQYF.

The count of this clone is one. The chain has TRBV5-1 and TRBJ1-2, with 7 bases aligning to TRBD1. Germline trimming cut 0 bases from V and 10 bases from J; bases unmatched to any gene: 12. The CDR3 consists of 15 residues. CDR1 is SGHRS, CDR2 YFSETQ, per germline. CDR3 region: CASSLEGGTAAAYTF. CDR3 DNA sequence: TGCGCCAGCAGCTTGGAAGGAGGGACAGCTGCCGCCTACACCTTC.